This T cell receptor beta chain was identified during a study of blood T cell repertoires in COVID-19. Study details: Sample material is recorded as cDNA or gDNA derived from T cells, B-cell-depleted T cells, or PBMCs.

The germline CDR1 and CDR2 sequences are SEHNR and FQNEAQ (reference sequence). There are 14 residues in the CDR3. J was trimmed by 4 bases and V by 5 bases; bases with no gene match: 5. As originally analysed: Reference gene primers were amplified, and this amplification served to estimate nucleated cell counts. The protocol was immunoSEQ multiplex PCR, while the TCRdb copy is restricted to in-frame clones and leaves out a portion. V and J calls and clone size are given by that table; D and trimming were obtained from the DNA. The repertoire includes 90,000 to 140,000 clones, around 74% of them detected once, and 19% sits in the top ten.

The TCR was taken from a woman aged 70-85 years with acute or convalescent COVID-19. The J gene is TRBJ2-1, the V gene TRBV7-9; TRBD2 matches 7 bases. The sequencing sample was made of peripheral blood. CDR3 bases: TGTGCCAGCAGCCGTCCGGGACTATACAATGAGCAGTTCTTC. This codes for CASSRPGLYNEQFF. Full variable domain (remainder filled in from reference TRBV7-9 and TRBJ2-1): DTGVSQNPRHKITKRGQNVTFRCDPISEHNRLYWYRQTLGQGPEFLTYFQNEAQLEKSRLLSDRFSAERPKGSFSTLEIQRTEQGDSAMYLCASSRPGLYNEQFFGPGTRLTVL.